This T cell receptor beta chain emerged from a study of T-cell reconstitution after alpha-beta-depleted transplantation in children. Study results and caveats: At one year after transplant, newly produced T cells mostly accounted for T-cell counts and diversity.

This clonotype occurred many times. Its target is not known. The authors prepared the TCRbeta library with unique molecular identifiers. TCRdb fed the PCR reads into MiXCR, producing one record per CDR3 protein. The sample consists of about a million distinct CDR3 sequences, about 29% of them appearing once. The CDR3 consists of 14 residues. The J segment lost 4 bases and the V segment lost 3 bases, leaving 1 base of the junction unmatched. Per germline, CDR1 SNHLY and CDR2 FYNNEI. The receptor's source is a boy under two years old who had a stem cell transplant for SCID, so the T cells may come from the graft donor. The chain uses TRBV2 and TRBJ2-1; 9 positions agree with TRBD1. Sequencing used PBMCs, mostly from graft donor cells, obtained 360 days after TCRalphabeta/CD19-depleted stem cell transplant. The CDR3 DNA sequence: TGTGCCAGCAGTGACGGGACAGGGTACAATGAGCAGTTCTTC. The encoded protein is CASSDGTGYNEQFF.